The present T cell receptor beta chain was sequenced within a study of cytomegalovirus exposure and HLA in healthy donors. The overall study: Genotyping of 400 or so donors showed that over 80% belonged to the Caucasian-associated ancestry cluster.

Primers included in the PCR were 60 Vbeta and 13 Jbeta primers. The method was immunoSEQ multiplex PCR; TCRdb's version includes in-frame clones alone and lacks a portion of them. The table lists over 100,000 clones. The V gene's germline CDR1 is SGHRS and CDR2 YFSETQ. CDR3 length: 12 amino acids. The ends were cut back, 2 bases at V and 10 bases at J, with 12 bases in the middle. The sequenced sample was PBMCs. This chain uses TRBV5-1 with TRBJ1-1, with TRBD1 as a possible D gene (5 bases). The TCR sequence derives from a man in his late teens or twenties in good health and CMV-seronegative. For the CDR3, the DNA is TGCGCCAGCAGCTTCGGGACTGATAGAGCTTTCTTT. Translated: CASSFGTDRAFF. Variable domain in full (rest from reference TRBV5-1 and TRBJ1-1): KAGVTQTPRYLIKTRGQQVTLSCSPISGHRSVSWYQQTPGQGLQFLFEYFSETQRNKGNFPGRFSGRQFSNSRSEMNVSTLELGDSALYLCASSFGTDRAFFGQGTRLTVV.